The 20 T cell receptor beta chains listed next were all sequenced from one sample in a study of blood T cells in healthy people across ages. A second PCR of roughly 7 to 11 cycles used a sample-barcoded 5' primer and a J-beta primer mix. MiXCR, run by TCRdb on the 5' RACE reads, gives a single entry per CDR3 protein. The data contain approximately 810,000 distinct CDR3 sequences, roughly 26% of them singletons. Material: blood. These receptor sequences come from a woman older than 75 in good health.

The chain uses TRBV6-2 or TRBV6-3 and TRBJ2-4, with a possible D match to TRBD2 (5 bases). The CDR3 runs to 14 residues. Germline loops: CDR1 MNHEY, CDR2 SVGEGT. Deletions cut 5 bases from V and 7 bases from J, with 15 bases between. The CDR3: CASSQYGMLNIQYF. The CDR3 DNA is TGTGCCAGCAGTCAATACGGGATGTTGAACATTCAGTACTTC.

This clonotype was counted a single time. The chain combines TRBV9 with TRBJ2-2; D might be TRBD1 or TRBD2, each matching 5 bases. The CDR3 has 14 amino acids. Trimming removed 3 bases from V and 0 bases from J, with 6 bases in between. Germline lookup yields CDR1 SGDLS and CDR2 YYNGEE. The CDR3 reads CASSGGSNTGELFF. In nucleotides, the CDR3 is TGTGCCAGCAGCGGGGGGTCGAACACCGGGGAGCTGTTTTTT.

Note on this clonotype: One junction end disagrees with the germline gene, perhaps due to a read error. The chain is built from TRBV29-1 and TRBJ1-3; possibly TRBD1 for D (5 bases). The CDR3 length is 13 residues. Germline lookup yields CDR1 SQVTM and CDR2 ANQGSEA. CDR3 region: CSATGLSGNTVYF. DNA of the CDR3: TGCAGCGCTACAGGTCTCTCTGGAAACACCGTATATTTT.

On this clonotype itself: A clone one base away is much larger, so this may be a read error. V gene TRBV3-1 combines with J gene TRBJ1-6; D is unresolved. Trimming shortened V by 1 base and J by 8 bases, and 15 bases separated the two germline ends. The CDR3 spans 16 residues. Germline V gives CDR1 LGHDT, CDR2 YNNKEL (reference sequence). The CDR3 region is CASSQGRRRRDSPLHF. The CDR3 nucleotides read TGTGCCAGCAGCCAAGGCAGGAGGCGCCGGGATTCACCCCTCCACTTT. The variable domain in full, completed from reference TRBV3-1 and TRBJ1-6, reads DTAVSQTPKYLVTQMGNDKSIKCEQNLGHDTMYWYKQDSKKFLKIMFSYNNKELIINETVPNRFSPKSPDKAHLNLHINSLELGDSAVYFCASSQGRRRRDSPLHFGNGTRLTVT.

To note about this clonotype: This may come from a read error, since a much larger clone is one base off. The chain couples TRBV20-1 to TRBJ2-1; 8 bases are shared with TRBD2. Germline V gene data show CDR1 as DFQATT and CDR2 as SNEGSKA (reference sequence). The CDR3 is 12 residues long. CDR3 DNA sequence: TGCAGGGCGGGCGGGGGGTACAATGAGCAGTTCTTC. This codes for CRAGGGYNEQFF.

About this clonotype itself: A read error may explain this, as a much larger clone is one base away. The chain joins TRBV7-2 to TRBJ2-1, with D unclear. The CDR3 spans 12 residues. CDR1 and CDR2 (germline): SGHTA, FQGNSA. V lost 4 bases to trimming and J lost 12 bases, with 13 bases between them. The CDR3 DNA reads as TGTGCCAGCAGCTACTACCACAGTGGGCAGTTCTTC. Translated, it gives CASSYYHSGQFF.

Many counts were recorded for this clonotype. This chain links TRBV7-2 with TRBJ2-4, with TRBD1 as a possible D gene (5 bases). V dropped 2 bases and J dropped 1 base, with 6 bases sitting between them. Germline V CDR1 and CDR2: SGHTA, FQGNSA. This CDR3 comprises 14 residues. CDR3 nucleotide sequence: TGTGCCAGCAGCTTATCAGGGGCCAAAAACATTCAGTACTTC. As protein: CASSLSGAKNIQYF. Complete variable domain (other parts from reference TRBV7-2 and TRBJ2-4): GAGVSQSPSNKVTEKGKDVELRCDPISGHTALYWYRQSLGQGLEFLIYFQGNSAPDKSGLPSDRFSAERTGGSVSTLTIQRTQQEDSAVYLCASSLSGAKNIQYFGAGTRLSVL.

In this sample, this clonotype turned up a few times. The chain employs TRBV28 and TRBJ1-6; maybe TRBD1 (5 bases). This CDR3 has 15 residues. V was pared by 5 bases and J by 7 bases, with 15 bases between. Germline V gene sequence: CDR1 MDHEN, CDR2 SYDVKM. Written as DNA, the CDR3 is TGTGCCAGCAGTCTCTTAGGGGCTAAAAATTCACCCCTCCACTTT. Protein: CASSLLGAKNSPLHF.

This clonotype has more than one count but fewer than ten. V gene TRBV18 combines with J gene TRBJ1-1, with a weak D call TRBD1 (6 bases). Germline V CDR1 and CDR2: KGHSH, LQKENI. The CDR3 has 15 residues. The V gene lost 5 bases and the J gene lost 1 base, with 14 bases spanning the gap. The CDR3 DNA reads as TGTGCCAGCTCAAATTTACAGGGAACGAACACTGAAGCTTTCTTT. This sequence encodes CASSNLQGTNTEAFF.

This clonotype has at least ten counts. The chain couples TRBV6-2 or TRBV6-3 to TRBJ2-7, with D unclear. V was cut by 8 bases and J by 3 bases, with 8 bases left in between. Germline CDR1 and CDR2: MNHEY and SVGEGT. The CDR3 is 11 amino acids. Here the CDR3 reads CASRAVYEQYF. The CDR3 bases are TGTGCCAGCCGGGCAGTCTACGAGCAGTACTTC.

Comments on this clonotype: This could be a read error, since a much larger clone is one nucleotide away. The rearrangement uses TRBV20-1 and TRBJ1-2; TRBD1 is a possible D gene (5 bases). The germline CDR1 and CDR2 sequences are DFQATT and SNEGSKA (reference sequence). CDR3 length: 11 residues. As DNA, the CDR3 is TGCGGTGCTTCTCCAGGGAGGGGCTACACCTTC. It specifies CGASPGRGYTF.

This clonotype was observed many times. The rearrangement links TRBV20-1 to TRBJ2-5; 7 positions match TRBD2. This CDR3 region has 14 residues. V gave up 4 bases and J gave up 6 bases; unmatched junction bases: 11. Germline V CDR1 and CDR2: DFQATT, SNEGSKA (reference sequence). CDR3 region: CSAISLVGGKTQYF. The CDR3 DNA is TGCAGTGCTATTTCCCTAGTGGGGGGGAAGACCCAGTACTTC.

The chain has TRBV20-1 and TRBJ1-1, with 10 positions matching TRBD1. V dropped 2 bases and J dropped 3; count of bases not matched to a gene: 3. CDR3 size: 14 residues. The germline gives CDR1 DFQATT, CDR2 SNEGSKA (reference sequence). CDR3 loop: CSARPGQGYTEAFF. The CDR3 region has the DNA TGCAGTGCTAGACCGGGACAGGGGTACACTGAAGCTTTCTTT.

This clonotype was found many times. V and J are TRBV12-5 and TRBJ2-6; possibly TRBD1 for D (6 bases). Between the trimmed V and J ends, which lost 0 bases and 3 bases, there was a span of 15 bases. Germline lookup yields CDR1 LGHNT and CDR2 FRNRAP. This CDR3 has 18 residues. The CDR3 spells CASGLVGTGKYGANVLTF. DNA of the CDR3: TGTGCTAGTGGTTTGGTCGGAACAGGGAAATATGGGGCCAACGTCCTGACTTTC.

This clonotype appeared many times. The rearrangement uses TRBV7-2 and TRBJ2-4, with 7 bases identical to TRBD1. This CDR3 is built from 15 residues. CDR1 is SGHTA and CDR2 is FQGNSA in the germline V gene. V shed 6 bases and J 7 bases; nucleotides not matched to a gene: 12. The CDR3 DNA follows: TGTGCCAGCAGTCCTCTGACAGGGAACTCCAACATTCAGTACTTC. Translation: CASSPLTGNSNIQYF. Combining the CDR3 with reference TRBV7-2 and TRBJ2-4 gives the whole variable domain GAGVSQSPSNKVTEKGKDVELRCDPISGHTALYWYRQSLGQGLEFLIYFQGNSAPDKSGLPSDRFSAERTGGSVSTLTIQRTQQEDSAVYLCASSPLTGNSNIQYFGAGTRLSVL.

A few counts support this clonotype. This rearrangement joins TRBV2 to TRBJ1-5, with D perhaps TRBD1 (6 bases). This CDR3 contains 14 residues. The V gene lost 4 bases and the J gene lost 5 bases, with 12 bases spanning the gap. Germline V gene data show CDR1 as SNHLY and CDR2 as FYNNEI. CDR3 nucleotides: TGTGCCAGCAGTGTAGGACAGATTCATCAGCCCCAGCATTTT. Translated: CASSVGQIHQPQHF.

About this clonotype: This clone may be a read error of a much larger clone one base away. This chain joins TRBV7-2 and TRBJ2-1; 9 bases map to TRBD2. The J segment lost 5 bases and the V segment lost 1 base, leaving 6 bases of the junction unmatched. CDR3 size: 16 residues. Germline CDR1 and CDR2: SGHTA and FQGNSA. The CDR3 here is CASSLGSAGGNNEQFF. The CDR3 nucleotides read TGTGCCAGCAGCTTAGGATCCGCGGGGGGGAACAATGAGCAGTTCTTC.

This clonotype was observed many times. The V and J genes are TRBV27 and TRBJ2-5, with 11 bases matching TRBD1. CDR3 length: 15 residues. After removal of 1 base from V and 10 bases from J, the junction contained 8 bases not matched to a gene. The V gene's germline CDR1 is MNHEY and CDR2 SMNVEV (reference sequence). The CDR3 here is CASSLWLGQGVIQYF. The DNA of the CDR3 is TGTGCCAGCAGTTTATGGCTGGGACAGGGGGTAATCCAGTACTTC.

V is TRBV5-1 and J is TRBJ2-3; TRBD2 matches at 13 bases. The ends lost 4 bases at V and 5 bases at J; junction bases unmatched: 7. CDR3 length equals 16 residues. CDR1 and CDR2 from the germline V gene are SGHRS and YFSETQ. CDR3 DNA sequence: TGCGCCAGCAGCAAAACTAGCGGGGGGGCGGAAGATACGCAGTATTTT. This gives the protein CASSKTSGGAEDTQYF.

V and J are TRBV11-2 and TRBJ2-7; tentatively, D is TRBD2 (6 bases). The DNA matches TRBJ2-5 better at its end, which makes the J call doubtful. The length of the CDR3 is 14 residues. Germline loops: CDR1 SGHAT, CDR2 FQNNGV. The CDR3 loop is CASSRGGPGETQYF. DNA of the CDR3: TGTGCCAGCAGCCGGGGAGGCCCTGGGGAGACCCAGTACTTC.